This entry describes one TCR beta chain. Its target is not known. Produced via immunoSEQ multiplex PCR; TCRdb's table is partial and in-frame only. The data contain about 80,000 clones, nearly 95% of them singletons. This record comes from a study of OX40 agonist ivuxolimab in advanced cancers. Study-wide results and caveats: At 0.1 to 3.0 mg/kg and by week 6, clonal expansion occurred in CD4+ and CD8+ blood T cells. More expanded clones were seen, on average, in CD8+ T cells than in CD4+. The 0.1-3.0 mg/kg partial responders had among the lowest clonal expansion.

Germline values: CDR1 SGDLS, CDR2 YYNGEE. The CDR3 loop spans 15 amino acids. J was trimmed by 6 bases and V by 1 base; bases with no gene match: 5. Sequenced material: CD4+ or CD8+ T cells sorted from blood, taken in a trial of the OX40 agonist ivuxolimab. This TCR derives from an adult with an advanced solid tumor such as melanoma, head and neck, liver or kidney cancer. J is TRBJ2-7 and V is TRBV9, with TRBD2 identical over 12 bases. The CDR3 here is CASSVRGLAGSEQYF. CDR3 DNA: TGTGCCAGCAGCGTAAGAGGACTAGCGGGATCCGAGCAGTACTTC.